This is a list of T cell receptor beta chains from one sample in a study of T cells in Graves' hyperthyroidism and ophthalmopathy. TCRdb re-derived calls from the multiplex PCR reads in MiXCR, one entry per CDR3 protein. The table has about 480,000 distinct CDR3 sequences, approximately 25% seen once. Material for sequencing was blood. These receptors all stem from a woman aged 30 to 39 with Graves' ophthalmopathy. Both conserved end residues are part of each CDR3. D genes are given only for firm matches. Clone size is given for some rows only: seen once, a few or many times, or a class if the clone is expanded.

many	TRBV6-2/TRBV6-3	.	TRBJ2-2	TGTGCCAGCAGTTACGAGGGGGGCCACACCGGGGAGCTGTTTTTT	CASSYEGGHTGELFF
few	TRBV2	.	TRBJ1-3	TGTGCCAGCAGCCCCCAGAGATCTGGAAACACCATATATTTT	CASSPQRSGNTIYF
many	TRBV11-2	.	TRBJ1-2	TGTGCCAGCAGCTTAGCATCTAGGGGAATGCGTGATGGCTACACCTTC	CASSLASRGMRDGYTF
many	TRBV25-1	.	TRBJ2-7	TGTGCCAGCTCCTATGGACAGGGGGATAGCGGGGGCCTCTCCTACGAGCAGTACTTC	CASSYGQGDSGGLSYEQYF
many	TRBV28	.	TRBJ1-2	TGTGCCAGCAGTCTCATGTCTACAGGGTCGGATGGCTACACCTTC	CASSLMSTGSDGYTF
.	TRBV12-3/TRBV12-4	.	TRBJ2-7	TGTGCCAGCAGTTTGGGGGGCCCCAAGACCTACGAGCAGTACTTC	CASSLGGPKTYEQYF
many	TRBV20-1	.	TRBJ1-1	TGCAGTGCGGCCTTCCGGCCGAGACAGAACACTGAAGCTTTCTTT	CSAAFRPRQNTEAFF
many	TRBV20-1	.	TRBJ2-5	TGCAGTGCTAGAGATCGGGGCCAGGGCGCAAGTCAGGAGACCCAGTACTTC	CSARDRGQGASQETQYF
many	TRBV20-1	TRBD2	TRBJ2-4	TGCAGTGCTAGGACCCCAACTAGCGGGGGGGGCCCGGGTAACATTCAGTACTTC	CSARTPTSGGGPGNIQYF
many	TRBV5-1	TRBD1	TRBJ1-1	TGCGCCAGCAGGCCTCCTGGGACAGGGGCCACTGAAGCTTTCTTT	CASRPPGTGATEAFF
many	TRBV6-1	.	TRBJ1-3	TGTGCCAGCTCCGTCAACAGGGATGGAAACACCATATATTTT	CASSVNRDGNTIYF
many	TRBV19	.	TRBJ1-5	TGTGCCAGTAGTATGTCAGCCCTTCATCAGCCCCAGCATTTT	CASSMSALHQPQHF
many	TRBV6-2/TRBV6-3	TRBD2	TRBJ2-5	TGTGCCAGCAGGGCGGGGGGGGAGGCAGAGACCCAGTACTTC	CASRAGGEAETQYF
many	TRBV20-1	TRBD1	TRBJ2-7	TGCAGTGCTAGAGATCCGGACAGGGTCGCTTCCGAGCAGTACTTC	CSARDPDRVASEQYF
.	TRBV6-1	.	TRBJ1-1	TGTGCCGGCAGGACAGCGCAGAGTATATTGAACACTGAAGCTTTCTTT	CAGRTAQSILNTEAFF
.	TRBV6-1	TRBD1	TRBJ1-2	TGTGCCAGCACTAGATTCCAGGGGGAATATGGCTACACCTTC	CASTRFQGEYGYTF
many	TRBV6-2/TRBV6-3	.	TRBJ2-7	TGTGCCAGCCCTCAGCACCCCGGGACAAACAACCTCTACGAGCAGTACTTC	CASPQHPGTNNLYEQYF
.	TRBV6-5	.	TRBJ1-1	TGTGCCAGCAGTTATGGGGGGAGGTACACTGAAGCTTTCTTT	CASSYGGRYTEAFF
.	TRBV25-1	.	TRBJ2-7	TGTGCCAGCAGTGATCACACCTTAAACTACGAGCAGTACTTC	CASSDHTLNYEQYF
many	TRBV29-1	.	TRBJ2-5	TGCAGCGCCTTTGGTTTAGAGACCCAGTACTTC	CSAFGLETQYF